Reported below is one TCR beta chain. The antigen is unknown. The data derive from a study of vaccination effects on CD4 cells after COVID-19. Study-level information: Participants received two doses of either the BNT162b2 or mRNA-1273 vaccine. IL-2 at 9.5 to 10 IU/ml and peptides at approximately 9.5 ug/ml were added to cultured PBMC, fewer than 2.5 million per well.

TCRdb's copy holds only in-frame clones and misses some; the assay was immunoSEQ multiplex PCR. The sample has 70,000 or so clones; over 60% are singletons. Isolation of CD4+ T cells took place after approximately ten days of culture. This CDR3 spans 16 amino acids. The V gene's germline CDR1 is MRHNA and CDR2 SNTAGT. V was clipped by 2 bases and J by 6 bases; unmatched bases: 7. The material was CD4+ T cells from PBMCs cultured without peptide, obtained before COVID-19 vaccination. The clonotype comes from a human donor who received a COVID-19 vaccine. The chain couples TRBV6-4 to TRBJ2-2; 9 bases map to TRBD2. CDR3 in amino acids: CASSDQRGVRSGELFF. The CDR3 DNA sequence: TGTGCCAGCAGTGACCAGCGGGGGGTTCGGTCCGGGGAGCTGTTTTTT.